A selection of T cell receptor beta chains follows, all from one sample in a study of blood T cell repertoires in COVID-19. Only in-frame clones appear in the TCRdb table, and some are missing; sequencing was by immunoSEQ multiplex PCR. The table records 100,000 or so clones, 65% to 90% of them present only once. Sequencing input: PBMCs or T cells enriched from blood (not recorded which). The receptors were sampled from a woman aged 45-59 years who had recovered from COVID-19. Each CDR3 is given with its conserved first and last residue. D genes are given only for firm matches. Part of the rows lack a size; the others show once, few, many or a class for expanded clones.

v_call	d_call	clone_size	j_call	cdr3_aa	cdr3_nt
TRBV28	NA	NA	TRBJ2-2	CASLSQGLPGELFF	TGTGCCAGTCTATCTCAGGGATTGCCCGGGGAGCTGTTTTTT
TRBV4-1	TRBD1	NA	TRBJ2-7	CASSQSPNPGQGSYEQYF	TGCGCCAGCAGCCAATCACCTAACCCCGGACAGGGTTCCTACGAGCAGTACTTC
TRBV30	TRBD2	NA	TRBJ2-3	CAWGLAGARDTQYF	TGTGCCTGGGGACTAGCGGGAGCTAGAGATACGCAGTATTTT
TRBV19	NA	NA	TRBJ1-1	CASSIGPMNTEAFF	TGTGCCAGTAGTATTGGCCCAATGAACACTGAAGCTTTCTTT
TRBV2	TRBD2	NA	TRBJ2-1	CASSGSGNYNEQFF	TGTGCCAGCAGTGGTAGCGGGAACTACAATGAGCAGTTCTTC
TRBV30	TRBD2	NA	TRBJ2-3	CAWSVRGTSGRDTQYF	TGTGCCTGGAGTGTACGGGGGACTAGCGGGAGGGATACGCAGTATTTT
TRBV11-2	NA	NA	TRBJ2-3	CASSLWGRETDTQYF	TGTGCCAGCAGCTTGTGGGGCAGGGAAACAGATACGCAGTATTTT
TRBV5-8	TRBD1	NA	TRBJ2-5	CASSVRQGVKETQYF	TGTGCCAGCAGCGTCCGACAGGGGGTAAAGGAGACCCAGTACTTC
TRBV7-9	NA	many	TRBJ1-2	CASSTEGGKNDYGYTF	TGTGCCAGCAGCACAGAGGGGGGGAAGAATGACTATGGCTACACCTTC
TRBV24-1	NA	NA	TRBJ1-2	CATSDLFGGYTF	TGTGCCACCAGTGATCTCTTTGGCGGCTACACCTTC
TRBV7-3	NA	NA	TRBJ2-1	CASSPDWQGNLNEQFF	TGTGCCAGCAGCCCAGACTGGCAGGGGAACCTCAATGAGCAGTTCTTC
TRBV9	NA	NA	TRBJ1-6	CASSVGDILYPLHF	TGTGCCAGCAGCGTAGGGGACATCCTCTACCCCCTCCACTTT
TRBV7-9	TRBD1	NA	TRBJ2-7	CASSLGQGEGEQYF	TGTGCCAGCAGTTTGGGACAGGGAGAGGGCGAGCAGTACTTC
TRBV9	NA	NA	TRBJ2-1	CASSAVSGDYNEQFF	TGTGCCAGCAGCGCCGTTAGCGGAGACTACAATGAGCAGTTCTTC
TRBV5-1	NA	NA	TRBJ2-4	CASSLEAGANIQYF	TGCGCCAGCAGCTTGGAGGCAGGGGCAAACATTCAGTACTTC
TRBV5-1	TRBD1	NA	TRBJ2-7	CASGAGGTGEQYF	TGCGCCAGCGGGGCAGGGGGTACGGGGGAGCAGTACTTC
TRBV19	NA	NA	TRBJ1-6	CASSAGVSPLHF	TGTGCCAGTAGTGCAGGGGTCTCACCCCTCCACTTT
TRBV7-2	TRBD2	NA	TRBJ2-1	CASSYSGRGSYNEQFF	TGTGCCAGCAGCTATAGCGGGAGGGGATCCTACAATGAGCAGTTCTTC